The sequence of this TCR beta chain was determined in a study of human T cells and chemical hapten exposure (dated by TCRdb to 2020 to 2022). Background for the entire study: For sensitization, 2% DPC in acetone was applied to an approximately 2 cm by approximately 2 cm area of upper inner arm skin. Blood samples were taken from patients before sensitization (week 0) and at 2, 6 and about 24 weeks after DPC sensitization. The mostly female patient cohort included alopecia areata with under or over 50% scalp involvement, alopecia totalis and alopecia universalis. Throughout the roughly 24-week study period, patients were also given weekly therapeutic DPC doses on the scalp. This study followed changes in the peripheral blood TCR repertoire in vivo during primary and secondary sensitization of alopecia patients to the hapten diphenylcyclopropenone (DPC). Twenty-nine alopecia patients gave blood for TCR sequencing at one to four time points (pre-sensitization, 2, 6 and 24 weeks). Libraries were combined into a pool for sequencing, and differences in TCR yield between samples came mainly from small differences in library volumes within the pool. Patch testing on the upper back used Finn chambers containing 0.01% DPC, with scoring done after 6 days according to International Contact Dermatitis Research Group standards.

From its cysteine to its phenylalanine, the CDR3 spans 15 amino acids. CDR3 DNA is the only sequence kept; it has 45 bases, read in frame from the first base. The V and J ends are trimmed by 0 bases and 4 bases, leaving 12 bases between them. From the germline V gene, CDR1 is SGDLS and CDR2 is YYNGEE. Overall study results and their limits: Significantly more large CDR3 similarity clusters were formed by expanded TCRs than by pre-sensitization or healthy control sets, consistent with antigen-driven responses. After repeated subsampling, the strength of the expansion versus patch-test correlation and the threshold at which it became significant changed. Alopecia, a presumed autoimmune disease, was present in all patients, so the immune response of the patients might differ from that of healthy individuals. The number of TCRs above 1 in 1000 frequency did not change with DPC sensitization; there was no evidence of global repertoire structure alterations. A positive correlation was found between the number of PT1 expanded TCRs and patch test score, with significance reached at thresholds 8, 16 and 32 but not 4.

Libraries came from RACE. Sequencing was performed on a NextSeq 500. Library preparation attached unique molecular identifiers to individual cDNA molecules for quantitative, reproducible TCR counting. Both TCR alpha and TCR beta chains were sequenced from each blood RNA sample. Processing in the source paper ran as follows. The median number of TCRs per sample was some 100,000, ranging from 23,224 to 690,600. The Decombinator software suite was used to annotate V, J and CDR3 in the TCR reads. Every sample was subsampled to the same number of TCRs (28,000) for the PS versus PT1 abundance plots. Expanded TCRs were defined as absent before sensitization and observed at least eight times at the 2-week time point. TCRdb cleaned the public reads at Q25 with fastp, built clones with MiXCR and kept in-frame beta chains. Rows matching on CDR3 protein sequence are summarized as one entry with the most common DNA and genes. Clone size and V and J calls follow TCRdb, not the original study. In this sample the table shows about 90,000 distinct CDR3 sequences, around 9.9% of which occur a single time. The ten largest clones add up to about 1% of the sample.

The sample's time point label, in plain terms: patch test 3, about 24 weeks after DPC sensitization. Explained via the paper, the treatment or condition label denotes: therapeutic diphenylcyclopropenone sensitization with weekly scalp DPC. Blood at each patch-test visit was drawn before the patch test was applied. Patients were eligible if aged 18 to 70, diagnosed with alopecia and judged suitable for DPC therapy, and pregnant patients were excluded. Total RNA was extracted from unfractionated whole blood that had been collected in Tempus Blood RNA tubes. This clonotype occurred many times. Its antigen specificity is not known. Per-nucleotide qualities are absent, and no much larger clonotype sits a single base away.

This clonotype originated in a woman in her twenties or thirties with alopecia areata. Some clones in this sample may be carry-over from other donors' samples. The sample consisted of whole blood, taken in connection with sensitization to the hapten diphenylcyclopropenone (DPC). The chain is made from TRBV9 and TRBJ2-3; D gene: possibly TRBD2, on 6 matching bases. The CDR3 protein is CASSVAGVGADTQYF. The nucleotide sequence is given as TGTGCCAGCAGCGTAGCGGGAGTCGGGGCAGATACGCAGTATTTT.